Listed here is a single T cell receptor (beta chain). Germline V gene sequence: CDR1 SGHRS, CDR2 YFSETQ. The CDR3 spans 14 residues. The junction had 6 bases not matched to a gene; V was cut back by 4 bases and J by 5 bases. The sample comes from a study of T cell changes during pregnancy in multiple sclerosis. TCRdb keeps only in-frame clones here, not all; method: immunoSEQ multiplex PCR. This table holds approximately 32,000 clones, roughly 90% found once. This chain connects TRBV5-1 to TRBJ2-1; 7 bases are a match to TRBD2. The specimen was CD8+ T cells from peripheral blood mononuclear cells, collected in the first trimester of pregnancy. The sequence came from a female donor with multiple sclerosis, enrolled in a pregnancy study. CDR3 bases: TGCGCCAGCAGCGGGGGGGATGATCACAATGAGCAGTTCTTC. Its protein is CASSGGDDHNEQFF.